This TCR beta chain was recovered during a study of blood T cell repertoires in COVID-19. Study processing details: It was from reference gene primer amplification that nucleated cell counts were estimated. Sequenced by immunoSEQ multiplex PCR; TCRdb stores in-frame clones only, minus some. V, J and clone size reflect that table, while D and trimming were determined from the DNA. Here the sample spans about 40,000 clones, over 70% being singletons. Germline CDR1 reads MDHEN; CDR2 reads SYDVKM. There are 15 residues in the CDR3. V dropped 7 bases and J dropped 3 bases, with 18 bases sitting between them.

The sequence came from a woman between 65 and 79 years old with acute or convalescent COVID-19. Material: peripheral blood. This sequence joins TRBV28 and TRBJ1-2; D ambiguous. CDR3 in amino acids: CASNEAPAVYYGYTF. Written as DNA, the CDR3 is TGTGCCAGCAACGAAGCACCCGCGGTTTACTATGGCTACACCTTC.